This passage covers 12 T cell receptor beta chains from one sample sequenced in a study of a mutant IDH1 vaccine in newly diagnosed glioma. No antigen is known for these receptors. Profiled with immunoSEQ multiplex PCR; TCRdb holds only in-frame clones, not every one. The sample includes approximately 61,000 clones, roughly four fifths of them seen just once. Time point: week 35, safety follow-up. Doses consisted of 300 ug of mutant IDH1 20-mer peptide each, paired with topical imiquimod. This specimen was PBMCs, taken from a glioma patient whose treatment included an IDH1 peptide vaccine. These receptors originate from a man aged 40-55 years with glioma.

The CDR3 DNA sequence: TGTGCCAGCAGCCTAGCGGGGAGCTCCTACAATGAGCAGTTCTTC. This sequence encodes CASSLAGSSYNEQFF. The rearrangement joins TRBV11-2 to TRBJ2-1; the match to TRBD2 covers 9 bases. Germline CDR1 reads SGHAT; CDR2 reads FQNNGV. The CDR3 runs 15 residues. The V segment lost 5 bases and the J segment 0 bases; nucleotides outside the gene matches: 2.

This clone has more than one count but fewer than ten. The gene calls are TRBV6-6 and TRBJ1-1; 8 nucleotides align to TRBD1. Germline CDR1 reads MNHNY; CDR2 reads SVGAGI (reference sequence). The V gene end was trimmed by 5 bases and the J gene end by 0 bases; junction bases not matched to a gene: 5. The CDR3 has 15 amino acids. CDR3 in DNA: TGTGCCAGCAGTGGGGACAGGCCGATGAACACTGAAGCTTTCTTT. It encodes CASSGDRPMNTEAFF.

This chain joins TRBV30 and TRBJ2-7; maybe TRBD1 (6 bases). Germline V CDR1 and CDR2: GTSNPN, SVGIG (reference sequence). CDR3 length: 14 residues. The ends were cut back, 3 bases at V and 2 bases at J, with 14 bases in the middle. The CDR3 loop is CAWSDDRTAYEQYF. The DNA of the CDR3 is TGTGCCTGGAGCGACGATCGGACAGCCTACGAGCAGTACTTC. The variable domain in full, completed from reference TRBV30 and TRBJ2-7, reads SQTIHQWPATLVQPVGSPLSLECTVEGTSNPNLYWYRQAAGRGLQLLFYSVGIGQISSEVPQNLSASRPQDRQFILSSKKLLLSDSGFYLCAWSDDRTAYEQYFGPGTRLTVT.

This chain links TRBV5-4 with TRBJ2-5; D not certain. The germline gives CDR1 SGHNT, CDR2 YYREEE (reference sequence). The CDR3 length is 17 residues. V dropped 0 bases and J dropped 4 bases, with 19 bases sitting between them. The CDR3 DNA follows: TGTGCCAGCAGCTTGGATCTTAAAGTGGGGAATACAGAGACCCAGTACTTC. Amino acid sequence: CASSLDLKVGNTETQYF.

The chain couples TRBV6-5 to TRBJ1-3; 8 nucleotides agree with TRBD1. The germline gives CDR1 MNHEY, CDR2 SVGAGI. The CDR3 runs to 15 residues. Germline trimming cut 6 bases from V and 3 bases from J; bases unmatched to any gene: 7. DNA of the CDR3: TGTGCCAGCAGCCGCAAGACAGGGGTTGGAAACACCATATATTTT. It codes for CASSRKTGVGNTIYF.

J is TRBJ2-5 and V is TRBV7-2; D is uncertain. The V end lost 5 bases, the J end lost 7 bases, and 17 bases lay between the germline ends. Germline V gene sequence: CDR1 SGHTA, CDR2 FQGNSA. This CDR3 has 14 amino acids. The CDR3, as DNA: TGTGCCAGCAGCCCCGAGGACGTCTCAGGGACCCAGTACTTC. It encodes CASSPEDVSGTQYF.

This sequence joins TRBV9 and TRBJ2-3; 7 nucleotides line up with TRBD1. Germline values: CDR1 SGDLS, CDR2 YYNGEE. Trimming cost V 4 bases and J 2 bases; bases outside gene matches: 10. This CDR3 has 16 amino acids. CDR3 sequence reads: CASSTRQGAFTDTQYF. In DNA form, the CDR3 reads TGTGCCAGCAGCACCCGACAGGGCGCTTTCACAGATACGCAGTATTTT.

The V gene is TRBV19, the J gene TRBJ2-5; 11 positions match TRBD1. The end of the DNA is better explained by TRBJ2-7, so the J call may be wrong. The CDR3 is 16 residues long. CDR1 and CDR2 (germline): LNHDA, SQIVND (reference sequence). The CDR3 loop is CASSPFGQGASYEQYF. Written as DNA, the CDR3 is TGTGCCAGTAGTCCGTTTGGACAGGGGGCTAGTTACGAGCAGTACTTC.

This clone has more than one count but fewer than ten. The chain joins TRBV28 to TRBJ1-5; TRBD1 matches at 8 bases. V was clipped by 10 bases and J by 4 bases; unmatched bases: 9. CDR3 size: 14 residues. Germline V CDR1 and CDR2: MDHEN, SYDVKM. CDR3 in DNA: TGTGCCACCCTGACCGACAGGGGTAATCAGCCCCAGCATTTT. Translated, it gives CATLTDRGNQPQHF.

DNA for the CDR3: TGTGCCAGCAGTTCCTGGGGAGGGGGCAATCAGCCCCAGCATTTT. This encodes CASSSWGGGNQPQHF. This chain links TRBV6-1 with TRBJ1-5; D is possibly TRBD1 (5 bases). CDR3 length: 15 residues. The V gene's germline CDR1 is MNHNS and CDR2 SASEGT. Trimming stripped 5 bases from V and 2 bases from J, with 13 bases between.

The chain joins TRBV7-3 to TRBJ1-1; a weak D match, TRBD1 (6 bases). This CDR3 spans 13 amino acids. Trimming left V 6 bases short and J 1 base short, with 9 bases between. Germline V gives CDR1 SGHTA, CDR2 FQGTGA. For the CDR3, the DNA is TGTGCCAGCAGTTCGACAGGGAACACTGAAGCTTTCTTT. Translated, it gives CASSSTGNTEAFF. The whole variable domain, filled in from reference TRBV7-3 and TRBJ1-1, reads GAGVSQTPSNKVTEKGKYVELRCDPISGHTALYWYRQSLGQGPEFLIYFQGTGAADDSGLPNDRFFAVRPEGSVSTLKIQRTERGDSAVYLCASSSTGNTEAFFGQGTRLTVV.

The rearrangement uses TRBV7-9 and TRBJ2-2, with 7 bases aligning to TRBD2. This CDR3 region has 15 residues. Germline CDR1 is SEHNR and CDR2 is FQNEAQ (reference sequence). With V trimmed by 5 bases and J by 5 bases, 8 bases remained unmatched. CDR3 DNA sequence: TGTGCCAGCAGCCTGCTCGCGGGAGCGACCGGGGAGCTGTTTTTT. It translates to CASSLLAGATGELFF.